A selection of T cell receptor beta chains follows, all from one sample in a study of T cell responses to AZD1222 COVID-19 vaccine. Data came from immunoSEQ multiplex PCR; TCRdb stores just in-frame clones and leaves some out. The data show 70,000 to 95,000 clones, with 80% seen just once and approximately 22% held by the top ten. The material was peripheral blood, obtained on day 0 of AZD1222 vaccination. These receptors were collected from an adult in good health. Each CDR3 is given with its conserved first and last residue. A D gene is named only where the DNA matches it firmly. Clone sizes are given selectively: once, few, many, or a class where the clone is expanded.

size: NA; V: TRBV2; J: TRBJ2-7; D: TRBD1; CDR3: CASSERDRGAYEQYF; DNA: TGTGCCAGCAGTGAAAGGGACAGGGGAGCCTACGAGCAGTACTTC
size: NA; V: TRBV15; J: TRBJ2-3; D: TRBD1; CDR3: CATSSLGTGDSDTQYF; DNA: TGTGCCACCAGCAGCTTGGGGACAGGGGACTCAGATACGCAGTATTTT
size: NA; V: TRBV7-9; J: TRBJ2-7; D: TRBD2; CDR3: CASSPSSGSTYEQYF; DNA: TGTGCCAGCAGCCCATCTAGCGGGAGTACCTACGAGCAGTACTTC
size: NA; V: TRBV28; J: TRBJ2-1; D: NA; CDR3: CASTLYNEQFF; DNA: TGTGCCAGCACCCTATACAATGAGCAGTTCTTC
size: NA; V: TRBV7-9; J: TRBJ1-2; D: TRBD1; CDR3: CASRPAGGGGYGYTF; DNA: TGTGCCAGCAGGCCGGCAGGGGGCGGAGGATATGGCTACACCTTC
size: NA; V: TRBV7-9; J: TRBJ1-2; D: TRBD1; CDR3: CASSSDRGQGYTF; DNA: TGTGCCAGCAGTTCGGACAGGGGGCAAGGCTACACCTTC
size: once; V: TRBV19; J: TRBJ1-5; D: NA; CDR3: CASTPLRSGIDGPQHF; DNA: TGTGCCAGTACACCACTACGGTCAGGGATCGACGGGCCCCAGCATTTT
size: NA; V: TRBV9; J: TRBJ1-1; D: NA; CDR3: CASSVEGTEAFF; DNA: TGTGCCAGCAGCGTAGAAGGCACTGAAGCTTTCTTT
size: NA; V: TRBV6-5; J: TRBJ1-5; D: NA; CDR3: CASSYSTGRQPQHF; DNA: TGTGCCAGCAGTTACTCGACTGGCCGACAGCCCCAGCATTTT
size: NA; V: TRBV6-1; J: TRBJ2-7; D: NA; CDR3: CASSEGLHDSYEQYF; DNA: TGTGCCAGCAGTGAAGGGCTACACGACTCCTACGAGCAGTACTTC
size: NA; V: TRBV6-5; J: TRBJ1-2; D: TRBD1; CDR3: CASSNQGQGQYGYTF; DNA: TGTGCCAGCAGCAACCAAGGACAGGGTCAATATGGCTACACCTTC
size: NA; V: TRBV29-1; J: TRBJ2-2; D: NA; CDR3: CSVRARGPLHPSNTGELFF; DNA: TGCAGCGTCCGGGCCAGGGGACCCTTGCATCCTTCGAACACCGGGGAGCTGTTTTTT
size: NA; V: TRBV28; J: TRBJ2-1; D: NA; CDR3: CASGSYNEQFF; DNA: TGCGCTTCGGGTAGTTACAATGAGCAGTTCTTC
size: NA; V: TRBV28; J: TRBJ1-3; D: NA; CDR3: CASSPGVIAGNTIYF; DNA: TGTGCCAGCAGTCCCGGGGTAATCGCTGGAAACACCATATATTTT
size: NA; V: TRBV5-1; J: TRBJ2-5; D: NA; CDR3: CASSDIEGVGETQYF; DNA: TGCGCCAGCAGCGATATCGAGGGGGTTGGAGAGACCCAGTACTTC
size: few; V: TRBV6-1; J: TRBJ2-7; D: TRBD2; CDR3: CASSESGGYSYEQYF; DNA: TGTGCCAGCAGTGAATCGGGGGGATACTCCTACGAGCAGTACTTC
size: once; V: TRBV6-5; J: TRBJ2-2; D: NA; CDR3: CASSDRTANTGELFF; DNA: TGTGCCAGCAGCGACCGGACAGCGAACACCGGGGAGCTGTTTTTT
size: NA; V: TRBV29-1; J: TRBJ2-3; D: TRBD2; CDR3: CSVELAGLSTDTQYF; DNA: TGCAGCGTTGAACTAGCGGGGTTAAGCACAGATACGCAGTATTTT
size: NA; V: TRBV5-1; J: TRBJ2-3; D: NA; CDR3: CASSPSLVADTQYF; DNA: TGCGCCAGCAGCCCGTCCCTAGTAGCAGATACGCAGTATTTT
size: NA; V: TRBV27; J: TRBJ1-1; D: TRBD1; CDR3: CASSSADRGGTEAFF; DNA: TGTGCCAGCAGTTCAGCGGACAGGGGAGGCACTGAAGCTTTCTTT
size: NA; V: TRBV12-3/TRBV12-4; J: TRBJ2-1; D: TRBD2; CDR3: CASSVTSGKQFF; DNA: TGTGCCAGCAGCGTTACTAGCGGGAAGCAGTTCTTC
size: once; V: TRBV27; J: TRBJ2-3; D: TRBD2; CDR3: CASKPLAGGQDTQYF; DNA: TGTGCCAGCAAGCCACTAGCGGGAGGGCAAGATACGCAGTATTTT
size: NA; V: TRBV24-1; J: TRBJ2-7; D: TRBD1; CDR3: CATSEGTGYSYEQYF; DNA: TGTGCCACCAGTGAGGGGACAGGCTACTCCTACGAGCAGTACTTC
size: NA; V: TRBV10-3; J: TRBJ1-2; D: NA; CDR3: CAISVEENYGYTF; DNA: TGTGCCATCAGTGTCGAAGAGAACTATGGCTACACCTTC
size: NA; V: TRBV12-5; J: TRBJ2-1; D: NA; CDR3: CASGYLNEQFF; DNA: TGTGCCTCGGGCTACTTAAATGAGCAGTTCTTC
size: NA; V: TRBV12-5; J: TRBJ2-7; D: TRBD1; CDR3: CASGLPHRGYEQYF; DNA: TGTGCTAGTGGTTTGCCCCACAGGGGTTACGAGCAGTACTTC
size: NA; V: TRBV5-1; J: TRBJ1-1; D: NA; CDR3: CASSLTVMNTEAFF; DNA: TGCGCCAGCAGCTTGACAGTGATGAACACTGAAGCTTTCTTT
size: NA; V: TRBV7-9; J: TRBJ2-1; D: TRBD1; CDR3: CASSPGQGGNEQFF; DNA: TGTGCCAGCAGCCCGGGACAGGGTGGCAATGAGCAGTTCTTC
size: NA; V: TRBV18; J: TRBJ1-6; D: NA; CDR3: CASSPRGGEGSYNSPLHF; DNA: TGTGCCAGCTCACCCCGCGGCGGGGAAGGATCCTATAATTCACCCCTCCACTTT
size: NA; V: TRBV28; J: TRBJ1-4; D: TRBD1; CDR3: CASSSLGRGLVNEKLFF; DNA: TGTGCCAGCAGTTCACTAGGCAGGGGGCTCGTTAATGAAAAACTGTTTTTT
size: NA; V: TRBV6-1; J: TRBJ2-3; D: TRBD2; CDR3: CASSERGLSGTDTQYF; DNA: TGTGCCAGCAGTGAAAGGGGACTATCAGGGACAGATACGCAGTATTTT
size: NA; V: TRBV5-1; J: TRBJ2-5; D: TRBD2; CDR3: CASSLGMGGGQETQYF; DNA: TGCGCCAGCAGCTTGGGGATGGGCGGGGGTCAAGAGACCCAGTACTTC
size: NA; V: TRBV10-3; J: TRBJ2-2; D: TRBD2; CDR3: CAISDAAGGLNTGELFF; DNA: TGTGCCATCAGTGACGCAGCGGGAGGCCTGAACACCGGGGAGCTGTTTTTT
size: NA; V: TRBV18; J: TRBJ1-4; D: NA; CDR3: CASSPGRSTEKLFF; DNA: TGTGCCAGCTCACCAGGGCGGTCGACGGAAAAACTGTTTTTT
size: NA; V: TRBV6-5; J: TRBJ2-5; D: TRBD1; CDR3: CASNPGGAQETQYF; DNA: TGTGCCAGCAATCCAGGGGGTGCGCAAGAGACCCAGTACTTC
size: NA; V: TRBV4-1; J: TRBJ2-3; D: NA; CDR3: CASSQDLGSSTDTQYF; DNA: TGCGCCAGCAGCCAAGATCTGGGGTCTAGCACAGATACGCAGTATTTT
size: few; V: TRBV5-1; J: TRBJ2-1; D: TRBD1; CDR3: CASSIGTGPYNEQFF; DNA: TGCGCCAGCAGCATAGGGACAGGGCCCTACAATGAGCAGTTCTTC
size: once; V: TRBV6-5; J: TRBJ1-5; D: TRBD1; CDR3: CASSYSKQGTQPQHF; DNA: TGTGCCAGCAGTTACTCGAAACAGGGGACTCAGCCCCAGCATTTT
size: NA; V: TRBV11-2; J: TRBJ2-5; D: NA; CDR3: CASSLDHLGPQQETQYF; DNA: TGTGCCAGCAGCTTAGATCACCTGGGACCGCAACAAGAGACCCAGTACTTC
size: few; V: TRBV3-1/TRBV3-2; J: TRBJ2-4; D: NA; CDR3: CASSHAGRTNIQYF; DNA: TGTGCCAGCAGCCACGCAGGCCGCACGAACATTCAGTACTTC
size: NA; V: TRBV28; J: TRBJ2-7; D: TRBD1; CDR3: CASSWTGTVYEQYF; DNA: TGTGCCAGCAGTTGGACAGGGACGGTCTACGAGCAGTACTTC
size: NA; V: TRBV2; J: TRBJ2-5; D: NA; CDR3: CASSERLAGSGETQYF; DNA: TGTGCCAGCAGTGAGAGACTGGCGGGGTCGGGGGAGACCCAGTACTTC
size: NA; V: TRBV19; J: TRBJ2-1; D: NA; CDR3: CASTLQGRTYNEQFF; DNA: TGTGCCAGTACCTTACAGGGGAGGACCTACAATGAGCAGTTCTTC
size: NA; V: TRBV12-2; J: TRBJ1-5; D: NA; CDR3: CASCLAVREVESNQPQHF; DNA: TGTGCAAGTTGCTTAGCGGTCAGGGAGGTGGAAAGCAATCAGCCCCAGCATTTT
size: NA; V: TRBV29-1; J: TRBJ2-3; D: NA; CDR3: CSVPRGLTDTQYF; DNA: TGCAGCGTACCTCGCGGACTCACAGATACGCAGTATTTT
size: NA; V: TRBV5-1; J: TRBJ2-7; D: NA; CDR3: CASSFNSYKSYEQYF; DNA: TGCGCCAGCAGCTTTAACAGCTACAAGTCCTACGAGCAGTACTTC
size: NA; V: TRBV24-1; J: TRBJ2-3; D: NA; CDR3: CATSDPKGTDTQYF; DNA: TGTGCCACCAGTGATCCGAAGGGCACAGATACGCAGTATTTT
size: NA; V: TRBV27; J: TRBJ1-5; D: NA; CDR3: CASSLLGRRGMDQPQHF; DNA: TGTGCCAGCAGTTTATTAGGTCGCAGGGGAATGGATCAGCCCCAGCATTTT
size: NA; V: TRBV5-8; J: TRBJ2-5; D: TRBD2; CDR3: CASSFLRGVQETQYF; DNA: TGTGCCAGCAGCTTCTTGCGGGGGGTGCAAGAGACCCAGTACTTC
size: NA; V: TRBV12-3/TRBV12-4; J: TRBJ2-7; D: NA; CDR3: CASSPTPYEQYF; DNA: TGTGCCAGCAGTCCTACCCCCTACGAGCAGTACTTC
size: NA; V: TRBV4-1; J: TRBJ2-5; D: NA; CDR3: CASSPGTRQKETQYF; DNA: TGCGCCAGCAGCCCAGGGACTCGTCAGAAAGAGACCCAGTACTTC
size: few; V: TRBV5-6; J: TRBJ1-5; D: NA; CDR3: CASSLEGLNQPQHF; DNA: TGTGCCAGCAGCTTGGAAGGACTCAATCAGCCCCAGCATTTT
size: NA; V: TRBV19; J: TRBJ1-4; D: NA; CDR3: CASSTLVREKLFF; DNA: TGTGCCAGTAGTACCCTGGTACGGGAAAAACTGTTTTTT
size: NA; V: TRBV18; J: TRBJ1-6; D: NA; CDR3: CASSPADNSPLHF; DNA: TGTGCCAGCTCACCCGCGGATAATTCACCCCTCCACTTT
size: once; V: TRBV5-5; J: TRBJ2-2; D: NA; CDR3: CASSSLAGWNTGELFF; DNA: TGTGCCAGCAGCTCCCTAGCAGGGTGGAACACCGGGGAGCTGTTTTTT
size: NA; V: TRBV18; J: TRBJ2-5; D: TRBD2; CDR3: CASSPLAGGGQETQYF; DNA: TGTGCCAGCTCACCCTTAGCGGGGGGAGGCCAAGAGACCCAGTACTTC
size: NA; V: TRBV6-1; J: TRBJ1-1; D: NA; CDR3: CASSEFQGGTEAFF; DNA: TGTGCCAGCAGTGAGTTCCAGGGAGGGACTGAAGCTTTCTTT
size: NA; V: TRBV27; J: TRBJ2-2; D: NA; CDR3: CASSLSPRVTGELFF; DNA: TGTGCCAGCAGTTTATCGCCCCGGGTGACCGGGGAGCTGTTTTTT
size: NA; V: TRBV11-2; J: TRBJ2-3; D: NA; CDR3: CASSLVRVTDTQYF; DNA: TGTGCCAGCAGCTTAGTGAGGGTGACAGATACGCAGTATTTT
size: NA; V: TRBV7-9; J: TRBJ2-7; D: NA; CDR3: CASSSEGQTYEQYF; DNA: TGTGCCAGCAGCTCCGAAGGACAGACCTACGAGCAGTACTTC